A selection of T cell receptor beta chains follows, all from one sample in a study of T cell clones after liver transplantation. Some clones are missing from TCRdb's copy, which holds only in-frame ones; the method was immunoSEQ multiplex PCR. The table includes roughly 100,000 clones, roughly 80% detected once. The material was CD4+ T cells from blood, obtained before liver transplant. Every receptor here comes from a human donor who received a liver transplant. The CDR3 runs from the conserved cysteine through the conserved F or W. D genes are given only for firm matches. Only part of the rows carry a size: once, few, many, or a class if the clone is expanded.

j_call clone_size v_call d_call cdr3_aa cdr3_nt
TRBJ1-1 - TRBV27 TRBD1 CASRRQGDREAFF TGTGCCAGCAGAAGACAGGGGGATAGAGAAGCTTTCTTT
TRBJ1-2 - TRBV2 - CASSDRSNYGYTF TGTGCCAGCAGTGACAGATCTAACTATGGCTACACCTTC
TRBJ1-4 - TRBV5-1 TRBD1 CASRLLLGTENEKLFF TGCGCCAGCAGATTGCTCCTCGGGACAGAAAATGAAAAACTGTTTTTT
TRBJ1-2 - TRBV5-1 - CASSLDWQALRTF TGCGCCAGCAGCTTGGACTGGCAGGCCCTCCGTACCTTC
TRBJ1-5 - TRBV12-5 - CASGTSGPGSQPQHF TGTGCTAGTGGTACCTCGGGCCCGGGAAGTCAGCCCCAGCATTTT
TRBJ2-3 - TRBV27 - CASKRLGTDTQYF TGTGCCAGCAAGCGGCTAGGCACAGATACGCAGTATTTT
TRBJ1-2 - TRBV5-6 TRBD1 CASSHGQGVYGYTF TGTGCCAGCAGCCATGGACAGGGGGTTTATGGCTACACCTTC
TRBJ2-1 - TRBV5-4 TRBD2 CASSLGLAGGNEQFF TGTGCCAGCAGCTTGGGACTAGCGGGAGGAAATGAGCAGTTCTTC
TRBJ1-3 - TRBV5-6 - CASIHAGSGNTIYF TGTGCCAGCATCCACGCGGGCTCTGGAAACACCATATATTTT
TRBJ1-2 - TRBV4-2 TRBD1 CASSHPGQGADYGYTF TGTGCCAGCAGCCACCCCGGACAGGGCGCGGATTATGGCTACACCTTC
TRBJ2-5 - TRBV27 TRBD2 CASSGASGGVQETQYF TGTGCCAGCAGTGGAGCTAGCGGGGGGGTTCAAGAGACCCAGTACTTC
TRBJ1-2 - TRBV19 - CASSIPPGSKDYGYTF TGTGCCAGTAGTATCCCGCCAGGGAGTAAGGACTATGGCTACACCTTC
TRBJ2-7 - TRBV11-2 - CASSLGYYEQYF TGTGCCAGCAGCTTAGGTTATTACGAGCAGTACTTC
TRBJ2-1 - TRBV6-1 - CASSERVEQFF TGTGCCAGCAGTGAAAGGGTTGAGCAGTTCTTC
TRBJ2-7 - TRBV5-6 - CASSLQGYEQYF TGTGCCAGCAGCCTACAGGGTTACGAGCAGTACTTC
TRBJ1-2 once TRBV2 - CASKEGEDYGYTF TGTGCCAGCAAAGAGGGGGAGGACTATGGCTACACCTTC
TRBJ2-1 - TRBV19 - CASGAGISYNEQFF TGTGCCAGTGGAGCGGGCATCTCCTACAATGAGCAGTTCTTC
TRBJ1-4 - TRBV18 - CASSPPNFNEKLFF TGTGCCAGCTCACCACCGAATTTCAATGAAAAACTGTTTTTT
TRBJ1-5 - TRBV18 TRBD1 CASSPLGQDNQPQHF TGTGCCAGCTCACCACTGGGACAGGACAATCAGCCCCAGCATTTT
TRBJ2-6 - TRBV6-5 - CASSYRRGSGANVLTF TGTGCCAGCAGTTACCGGCGAGGCTCTGGGGCCAACGTCCTGACTTTC
TRBJ1-6 - TRBV7-3 - CASSSSQGNYNSPLHF TGTGCCAGCAGCAGCTCGCAGGGGAACTATAATTCACCCCTCCACTTT
TRBJ1-5 - TRBV19 - CASSGGDQPQHF TGTGCCAGTAGTGGGGGGGATCAGCCCCAGCATTTT
TRBJ2-2 - TRBV4-1 TRBD2 CASSQGGRLAGPTGELFF TGCGCCAGCAGCCAAGGGGGGAGACTAGCGGGACCCACCGGGGAGCTGTTTTTT
TRBJ1-1 - TRBV30 TRBD1 CAWSPTRTGELSEAFF TGTGCCTGGAGTCCAACTCGGACAGGCGAGCTATCCGAAGCTTTCTTT
TRBJ2-2 - TRBV9 TRBD2 CASSSQSGKNTGELFF TGTGCCAGCAGCTCCCAAAGCGGGAAGAACACCGGGGAGCTGTTTTTT
TRBJ2-5 - TRBV5-8 - CASSLQGMGQETQYF TGTGCCAGCAGCTTGCAGGGGATGGGGCAAGAGACCCAGTACTTC
TRBJ1-1 - TRBV7-2 - CASRFRGLGMGTEAFF TGTGCCAGCAGATTCAGGGGTTTAGGGATGGGCACTGAAGCTTTCTTT
TRBJ1-5 - TRBV15 - CATSSQARQPQHF TGTGCCACCAGCAGCCAGGCTCGGCAGCCCCAGCATTTT
TRBJ2-4 - TRBV4-1 - CASSPESRGETKNIQYF TGCGCCAGCAGCCCGGAGAGCAGGGGGGAGACCAAAAACATTCAGTACTTC
TRBJ1-5 - TRBV6-6 TRBD1 CASRTGAKDQPQHF TGTGCCAGCAGGACAGGGGCGAAGGATCAGCCCCAGCATTTT